The clone carrying this T cell receptor (beta chain) was counted many times. The antigen is not known. This entry belongs to a study of T cells in Graves' hyperthyroidism and ophthalmopathy. Study findings and constraints: Ophthalmopathy was distinguished from stable hyperthyroidism by 13 V-J signatures.

Researchers took RNA transcripts and amplified the TCR beta CDR3 regions from them. The TCR CDR3 was amplified in a first-round RT-PCR using the HTBI primer set. TCRdb re-analysed the multiplex PCR reads in MiXCR, keeping a single row per CDR3 protein. The profile shows hundreds of thousands of distinct CDR3 sequences, less than 15% of them singletons. Germline V gene sequence: CDR1 GTSNPN, CDR2 SVGIG (reference sequence). Trimming pared 1 base from V and 0 bases from J, leaving 9 bases between. The CDR3 is made up of 14 amino acids. Patients aged 18 to 65 had newly diagnosed hyperthyroidism lasting under 2 months. Exclusion criteria comprised uncontrolled infection, other autoimmune disease, pregnancy or lactation.

The V gene is TRBV30, the J gene TRBJ1-1; D not resolved. What was sequenced was blood. This sequence was found in a woman aged 18-29 years with Graves' hyperthyroidism. CDR3 coding DNA: TGTGCCTGGAGTGAGGGTGGGATGAACACTGAAGCTTTCTTT. This translates into CAWSEGGMNTEAFF.